Below, 21 T cell receptor beta chains from the same sample are listed, as sequenced in a study of cytomegalovirus exposure and HLA in healthy donors (dated by TCRdb to the late 2010s). Receptor amplification or capture employed the immunoSEQ multiplex PCR assay. The multiplex PCR relied on a mix of 60 forward primers for TCR Vbeta segments and 13 reverse primers for TCR Jbeta segments. TCRdb carries this immuneACCESS record with in-frame sequences only. Its versions omit some clonotypes, under half of them owing to an unresolved V gene in the studies checked, with the rest unexplained. This sample comprises around 120,000 clones, around 70% of them detected only once. More than 2.5% of the sample belongs to the ten largest clones. The source material was PBMCs. These receptors all come from a woman aged 55-70 years in good health and CMV-seropositive.

The chain carries TRBV15 and TRBJ1-4, with a tentative D call TRBD1 (5 bases). The CDR3 covers 15 residues. In germline, CDR1 is LNHNV, CDR2 YYDKDF (reference sequence). Trimming left V 0 bases short and J 7 bases short, with 12 bases between. The CDR3 DNA follows: TGTGCCACCAGCAGAGACCTGGGGCCTGGTGAAAAACTGTTTTTT. Its translation is CATSRDLGPGEKLFF.

This clone occurred a few times. The chain recombines TRBV23-1 with TRBJ1-5, with D perhaps matching TRBD1 (6 bases). TRBV23-1 is placed among ORFs of uncertain function. Trimming removed 0 bases from V and 0 bases from J, with 24 bases in between. The CDR3 length is 21 residues. In DNA form, the CDR3 reads TGCGCCAGCAGTCAATCGCACCCGGGACATTTTTCGGACCTTAGCAATCAGCCCCAGCATTTT. Translating it yields CASSQSHPGHFSDLSNQPQHF.

The rearrangement uses TRBV7-8 and TRBJ1-5; D is ambiguous. Germline-derived CDR1 and CDR2 are SGHVS and FQNEAQ. This CDR3 is built from 19 residues. Trimming stripped 1 base from V and 4 bases from J, with 23 bases between. DNA of the CDR3: TGTGCCAGCAGCTTAGGGAGGGCCGCACACGAGTGGGATAATCAGCCCCAGCATTTT. The encoded protein is CASSLGRAAHEWDNQPQHF.

CDR3 loop: CASYNPGQGGYEQYF. The CDR3 region has the DNA TGTGCCAGCTATAACCCGGGACAGGGGGGCTACGAGCAGTACTTC. This chain joins TRBV28 and TRBJ2-7; 11 nucleotides align to TRBD1. This CDR3 contains 15 residues. Germline V gene sequence: CDR1 MDHEN, CDR2 SYDVKM. V shed 8 bases and J 3 bases; nucleotides not matched to a gene: 9.

V usage is TRBV11-2 and J usage is TRBJ1-1; D is unresolved. The CDR3 contains 13 residues. Trimming left V 4 bases short and J 0 bases short, with 6 bases between. Per germline, CDR1 SGHAT and CDR2 FQNNGV. The CDR3: CASSSQVNTEAFF. CDR3 coding DNA: TGTGCCAGCAGCTCTCAGGTGAACACTGAAGCTTTCTTT.

This clone was found a few times. The chain uses TRBV5-4 and TRBJ2-5, with a tentative D call TRBD1 (6 bases). The CDR3 length is 14 residues. V was cut by 5 bases and J by 2 bases, with 13 bases left in between. Germline CDR1 and CDR2: SGHNT and YYREEE (reference sequence). CDR3 region: CASSSGQTQETQYF. CDR3 coding DNA: TGTGCCAGCAGTTCCGGACAGACTCAAGAGACCCAGTACTTC.

This clone was detected only a few times. The J gene is TRBJ2-4, the V gene TRBV6-6, with D maybe TRBD2 (7 bases). This CDR3 has 15 residues. CDR1 and CDR2 (germline): MNHNY, SVGAGI (reference sequence). V lost 2 bases to trimming and J lost 7 bases, with 15 bases between them. CDR3 bases: TGTGCCAGCAGTTACCCTGAGGGGGGGTCGAACATTCAGTACTTC. It encodes CASSYPEGGSNIQYF.

This clone has just a few counts. This chain links TRBV10-1 with TRBJ2-5; tentative D call: TRBD1 (6 bases). Germline V gene data show CDR1 as WNHNN and CDR2 as SYGVQD (reference sequence). V was trimmed by 3 bases and J by 1 base, leaving 15 bases between them. This CDR3 comprises 16 residues. The CDR3 is CASSEQDSLGQETQYF. CDR3 bases: TGCGCCAGCAGTGAACAGGACAGCCTGGGCCAAGAGACCCAGTACTTC.

Only a few counts were recorded for this clone. The chain links TRBV10-2 to TRBJ1-5, with D possibly being TRBD1 (6 bases). Germline V gene lookup returns CDR1 WSHSY and CDR2 SAAADI. The germline V and J ends were trimmed by 5 bases and 1 base, with 9 bases remaining between them. The CDR3 consists of 14 residues. CDR3 DNA: TGCGCCAGCAGTACAGGGTTAAGCAATCAGCCCCAGCATTTT. Translating it yields CASSTGLSNQPQHF.

The gene calls are TRBV5-1 and TRBJ2-2; weak D call: TRBD1 (5 bases). The V end lost 1 base, the J end lost 3 bases, and 10 bases lay between the germline ends. From germline, CDR1 is SGHRS and CDR2 YFSETQ. CDR3 size: 15 residues. CDR3 protein: CASSLFRVDTGELFF. The CDR3 coding sequence is TGCGCCAGCAGCTTGTTCAGGGTGGACACCGGGGAGCTGTTTTTT.

The gene calls are TRBV9 and TRBJ1-5; D may be TRBD1 (6 bases). V lost 4 bases and J lost 0, with 23 bases in between. The germline CDR1 and CDR2 sequences are SGDLS and YYNGEE. The CDR3 contains 19 residues. In DNA form, the CDR3 reads TGTGCCAGCAGCTTTCGACCCCTTAGAAAAGGGGGTAGCAATCAGCCCCAGCATTTT. Protein sequence: CASSFRPLRKGGSNQPQHF.

This chain uses TRBV7-9 with TRBJ1-1, with 10 bases that match TRBD1. Germline V CDR1 and CDR2: SEHNR, FQNEAQ (reference sequence). J lost 7 bases, V lost 1 base, and 3 bases had no gene match. This CDR3 contains 14 residues. The CDR3 bases are TGTGCCAGCAGCTTAGGACAGGGGGCGGGTGAAGCTTTCTTT. This translates into CASSLGQGAGEAFF.

This clone was seen a few times. The V gene is TRBV27, the J gene TRBJ2-5, with 9 bases identical to TRBD2. CDR3 length: 18 residues. The trim removed 5 bases at V and 5 bases at J, leaving 18 bases unmatched. Germline CDR1 reads MNHEY; CDR2 reads SMNVEV (reference sequence). CDR3 bases: TGTGCCAGCAGTCACCACGGCAGTAGCGGGGGCCAGGGGGAGACCCAGTACTTC. Translating it yields CASSHHGSSGGQGETQYF.

The gene calls are TRBV5-1 and TRBJ1-2; D uncertain. V was trimmed by 4 bases and J by 5 bases, leaving 15 bases between them. The CDR3 is 14 residues long. Germline-derived CDR1 and CDR2 are SGHRS and YFSETQ. CDR3 amino acids: CASSPGRGVYGYTF. The CDR3 DNA sequence: TGCGCCAGCAGCCCTGGTCGCGGGGTGTATGGCTACACCTTC. Variable domain in full (rest from reference TRBV5-1 and TRBJ1-2): KAGVTQTPRYLIKTRGQQVTLSCSPISGHRSVSWYQQTPGQGLQFLFEYFSETQRNKGNFPGRFSGRQFSNSRSEMNVSTLELGDSALYLCASSPGRGVYGYTFGSGTRLTVV.

The rearrangement joins TRBV18 to TRBJ1-1; no definite D call. The length of the CDR3 is 12 residues. The germline V gene encodes CDR1 KGHSH and CDR2 LQKENI. V lost 2 bases and J lost 8, with 9 bases in between. The CDR3 coding sequence is TGTGCCAGCTCACCATACTCGGAGGAAGCTTTCTTT. Translation: CASSPYSEEAFF.

V and J are TRBV18 and TRBJ2-2; 7 bases fit TRBD2. J was trimmed by 4 bases and V by 3 bases; bases with no gene match: 11. The CDR3 loop spans 17 amino acids. Germline CDR1 KGHSH, CDR2 LQKENI. The CDR3 DNA follows: TGTGCCAGCTCACCCTCGCAGCTCCGCGGGGGCACCGGGGAGCTGTTTTTT. Translation gives CASSPSQLRGGTGELFF.

This clone turned up a few times. The V and J genes are TRBV5-6 and TRBJ2-2, with 10 bases aligning to TRBD1. The trim removed 4 bases at V and 3 bases at J, leaving 9 bases unmatched. Germline CDR1 reads SGHDT; CDR2 reads YYEEEE. This CDR3 contains 17 residues. CDR3 DNA: TGTGCCAGCAGCCAGACAGGGGGCGTTTTGGACACCGGGGAGCTGTTTTTT. Translation gives CASSQTGGVLDTGELFF.

This clone appeared a few times. V usage is TRBV12-5 and J usage is TRBJ2-7; no clear D gene. Germline lookup yields CDR1 LGHNT and CDR2 FRNRAP. This CDR3 comprises 13 residues. V was pared by 1 base and J by 4 bases, with 8 bases between. The CDR3 spells CASGLGPGYEQYF. For the CDR3, the DNA is TGTGCTAGTGGTTTGGGCCCCGGTTACGAGCAGTACTTC. Full variable domain (outside the CDR3, taken from reference TRBV12-5 and TRBJ2-7): DARVTQTPRHKVTEMGQEVTMRCQPILGHNTVFWYRQTMMQGLELLAYFRNRAPLDDSGMPKDRFSAEMPDATLATLKIQPSEPRDSAVYFCASGLGPGYEQYFGPGTRLTVT.

This clone was picked up a small number of times. The V gene is TRBV14, the J gene TRBJ2-7, with unresolved D. Germline CDR1 and CDR2: SGHDN and FVKESK. V was clipped by 4 bases and J by 7 bases, with 14 bases between them. The CDR3 is made up of 13 amino acids. The CDR3 is CASSRVGVGEQYF. CDR3 coding DNA: TGTGCCAGCAGCCGGGTCGGAGTTGGGGAGCAGTACTTC.

In this sample, this clone turned up a few times. V usage is TRBV5-1 and J usage is TRBJ1-1; perhaps TRBD1 as D (5 bases). This CDR3 spans 15 amino acids. V was clipped by 0 bases and J by 4 bases, with 13 bases between them. In germline, CDR1 is SGHRS, CDR2 YFSETQ. CDR3 bases: TGCGCCAGCAGCTTGGGGGGGGTAATAGGCACTGAAGCTTTCTTT. Its protein is CASSLGGVIGTEAFF.

The rearrangement links TRBV11-2 to TRBJ1-1; D is unclear. This CDR3 region has 17 residues. From germline, CDR1 is SGHAT and CDR2 FQNNGV. The ends were cut back, 1 base at V and 3 bases at J, with 18 bases in the middle. This CDR3 is CASSLVPLGGKDTEAFF. The CDR3 nucleotides read TGTGCCAGCAGCTTAGTGCCACTCGGCGGGAAGGACACTGAAGCTTTCTTT.